This T cell receptor beta chain was documented in a study of blood T cell repertoires in COVID-19. How the authors handled the data: Scientists estimated how many nucleated cells there were by amplifying reference gene primers. Produced via immunoSEQ multiplex PCR; TCRdb's table is partial and in-frame only. The V and J calls and clone size come from that table; D and trimming were worked out from the DNA. Of about 480,000 clones in the sample, around 88% were seen once. The CDR3 covers 12 residues. V lost 6 bases and J 6 bases, leaving 8 bases between the germline ends. Germline CDR1 reads SNHLY; CDR2 reads FYNNEI.

The sample was peripheral blood. The genes are TRBV2 and TRBJ2-2, with D perhaps TRBD2 (6 bases). This TCR came from a woman aged 50 to 65 with COVID-19, enrolled during active disease. The DNA for the CDR3 is TGTGCCAGCAGGCGGGACGCCGGGGAGCTGTTTTTT. Translated, it gives CASRRDAGELFF.